This T cell receptor (beta chain) was recovered during a study of cytomegalovirus exposure and HLA in healthy donors. Study at large: A later analysis reported the same platform for the 95 to 150 validation repertoires and the 500 to 750 first-cohort repertoires.

The method was immunoSEQ multiplex PCR; TCRdb's version includes in-frame clones alone and lacks a portion of them. Here the sample spans about 120,000 clones, about 91% being singletons. Losses at the gene ends were 2 bases for V and 0 bases for J; bases not matched to a gene: 4. The CDR3 extends over 16 amino acids. Germline CDR1 is MNHEY and CDR2 is SVGAGI. Findings and limits, study-wide: Listed as cytomegalovirus-associated were about 160 TCR beta chains. Reports indicated that the classifier achieved high specificity and sensitivity in diagnosing cytomegalovirus status. Subsequent analysis found a tendency for first-cohort TCR clusters to co-occur within the 90 to 150 validation repertoires.

A note on this clone: Its antigen is unidentified.

The chain has TRBV6-5 and TRBJ2-3; 8 nucleotides agree with TRBD2. Sequenced: PBMCs. The clonotype comes from a man aged 18 to 35 in good health and CMV-seronegative. CDR3 loop: CASSYAGGFSTDTQYF. The CDR3 DNA sequence: TGTGCCAGCAGTTACGCGGGGGGCTTTAGCACAGATACGCAGTATTTT.